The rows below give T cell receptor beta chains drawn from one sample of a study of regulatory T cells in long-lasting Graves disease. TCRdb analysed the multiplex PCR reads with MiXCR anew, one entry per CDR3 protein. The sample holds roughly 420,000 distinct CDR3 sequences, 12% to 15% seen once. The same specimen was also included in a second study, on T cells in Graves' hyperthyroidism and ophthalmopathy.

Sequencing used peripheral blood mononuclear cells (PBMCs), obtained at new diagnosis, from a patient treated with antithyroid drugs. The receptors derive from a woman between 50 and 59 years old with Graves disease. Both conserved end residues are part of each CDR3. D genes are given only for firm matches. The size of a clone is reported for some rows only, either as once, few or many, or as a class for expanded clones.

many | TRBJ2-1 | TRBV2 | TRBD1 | TGTGCCAGCAGTGCCCGACAGGGGGCTTTCTCCTACAATGAGCAGTTCTTC | CASSARQGAFSYNEQFF
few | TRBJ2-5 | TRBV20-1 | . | TGCAGTGCTCACTACAGGCTCCCCCGGGAGACCCAGTACTTC | CSAHYRLPRETQYF
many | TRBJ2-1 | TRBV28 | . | TGTGCCAGCAGTTTAGGTTTAGCGACCCTCCAGTGGAATGAGCAGTTCTTC | CASSLGLATLQWNEQFF
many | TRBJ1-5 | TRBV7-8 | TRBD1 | TGTGCCAGCAGCCTAAGGACAGGGGGAACGGATAGTCAGCCCCAGCATTTT | CASSLRTGGTDSQPQHF
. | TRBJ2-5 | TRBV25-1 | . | TGTGCCAGCAGTGAATCACACAAGGGGACTTACCAAGAGACCCAGTACTTC | CASSESHKGTYQETQYF
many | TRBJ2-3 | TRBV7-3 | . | TGTGCCAGCAGCTTATGGTCTACAGATACGCAGTATTTT | CASSLWSTDTQYF
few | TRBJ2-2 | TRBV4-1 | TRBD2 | TGCGCCAGCAGCCAACTGGGACTAGTGTCCGGGGAGCTGTTTTTT | CASSQLGLVSGELFF
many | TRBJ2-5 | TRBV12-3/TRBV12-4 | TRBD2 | TGTGCCAGCACCCTCGGACTAGCGGGGGAGACCCAGTACTTC | CASTLGLAGETQYF
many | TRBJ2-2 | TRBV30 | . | TGTGCCTGGAGTTTCCTCCCGGGCCCGAACACCGGGGAGCTGTTTTTT | CAWSFLPGPNTGELFF
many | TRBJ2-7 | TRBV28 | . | TGTGCCAGCAGTTTGCAGGGGCTTAACTACGAGCAGTACTTC | CASSLQGLNYEQYF
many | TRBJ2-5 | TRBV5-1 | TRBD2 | TGCGCCAGCAGCACAGGACTAGCGGGAGTGGAGACCCAGTACTTC | CASSTGLAGVETQYF
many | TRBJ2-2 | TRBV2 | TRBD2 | TGTGCCAGCAGGGTGAGGACGGGAGGAGGAACCGGGGAGCTGTTTTTT | CASRVRTGGGTGELFF
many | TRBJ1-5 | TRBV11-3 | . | TGTGCCAGCAGCGAGGTTCAGGGGTTCTCTAGCAATCAGCCCCAGCATTTT | CASSEVQGFSSNQPQHF
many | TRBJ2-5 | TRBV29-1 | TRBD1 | TGCAGCGTTGTGGGGGACAGGGGATACCAAGAGACCCAGTACTTC | CSVVGDRGYQETQYF
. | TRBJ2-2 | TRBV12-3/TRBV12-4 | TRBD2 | TGTGCCAGCACCGGGACTAGCGGGAGAGGGGGTACCGGGGAGCTGTTTTTT | CASTGTSGRGGTGELFF
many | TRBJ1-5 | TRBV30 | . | TGTGCCTGGAGTGAAGGGGGACGGCCCCAGCATTTT | CAWSEGGRPQHF
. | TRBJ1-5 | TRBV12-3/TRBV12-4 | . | TGTGCCAGCAGGGAAGCTGTCCGGGGGCCCCAGCATTTT | CASREAVRGPQHF
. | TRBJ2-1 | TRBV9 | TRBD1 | TGTGCCAGCAGCCTCCGGGACAGGGCGTCCAATGAGCAGTTCTTC | CASSLRDRASNEQFF
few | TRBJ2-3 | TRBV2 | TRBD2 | TGTGCCAGCAGTGGTTTGCGGGAGGGCACAGATACGCAGTATTTT | CASSGLREGTDTQYF
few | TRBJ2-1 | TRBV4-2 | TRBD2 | TGTGCCAGCAGCCAAGAAATCCTAGCGGATTCCTCCTACAATGAGCAGTTCTTC | CASSQEILADSSYNEQFF
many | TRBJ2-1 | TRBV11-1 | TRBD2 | TGTGCCAGCAGCTTAGTTAGCGGGACTCACAATGAGCAGTTCTTC | CASSLVSGTHNEQFF
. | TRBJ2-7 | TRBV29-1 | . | TGCAGCGTTGATCGGTTGGGGAACGGCGAGCAGTACTTC | CSVDRLGNGEQYF
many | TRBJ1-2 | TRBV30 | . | TGTGCCTGGAAACTTGACAGGAACTATGGCTACACCTTC | CAWKLDRNYGYTF
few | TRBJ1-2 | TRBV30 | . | TGTGCCTGGGGGGTAAACTATGGCTACACCTTC | CAWGVNYGYTF
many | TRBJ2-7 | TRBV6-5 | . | TGTGCCAGCAGTTATAAGGGGACACCAGTAGCGAACCTCAAGGACGAGCAGTACTTC | CASSYKGTPVANLKDEQYF
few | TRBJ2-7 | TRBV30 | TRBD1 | TGTGCCTGCAGGGACAGGGGCGACGAGCAGTACTTC | CACRDRGDEQYF
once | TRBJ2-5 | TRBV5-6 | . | TGTGCCAGCAGCTCAACCCCCAGGTTATCCTCGGAGACCCAGTACTTC | CASSSTPRLSSETQYF
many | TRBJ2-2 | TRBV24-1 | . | TGTGCCACCAGTGATTTATCCTCACCCAGGGGCACCGGGGAGCTGTTTTTT | CATSDLSSPRGTGELFF
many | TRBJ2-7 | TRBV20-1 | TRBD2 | TGCAGTGCCGTACTAGCGGGAGTGCGCGAGCAGTACTTC | CSAVLAGVREQYF
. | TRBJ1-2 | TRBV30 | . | TGTGCCTGGAGTACACCGGGCGGAGGACTTGGCTACACCTTC | CAWSTPGGGLGYTF
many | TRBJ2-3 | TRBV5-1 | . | TGCGCCAGCAGCTTGGGGGTGGTTCCGACAGATACGCAGTATTTT | CASSLGVVPTDTQYF
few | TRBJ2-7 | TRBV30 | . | TGTGCCTGGAGTGAAGGGTCCGAGCAGTACTTC | CAWSEGSEQYF
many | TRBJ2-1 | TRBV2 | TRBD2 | TGTGCCAGCAGTGAGGGACTAGCGGGAGTCAATGAGCAGTTCTTC | CASSEGLAGVNEQFF
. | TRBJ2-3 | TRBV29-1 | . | TGCAGCGTTGTAAAGCTTCTCGGCACAGATACGCAGTATTTT | CSVVKLLGTDTQYF
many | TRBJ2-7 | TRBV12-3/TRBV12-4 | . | TGTGCCAGCAGTTTGTCCGGGGGATTGCGGGAGCAGTACTTC | CASSLSGGLREQYF
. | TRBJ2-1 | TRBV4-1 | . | TGCGCCAGCAGCCAAGCCCCCGCTGTACGGCTAGACCCTTACAATGAGCAGTTCTTC | CASSQAPAVRLDPYNEQFF
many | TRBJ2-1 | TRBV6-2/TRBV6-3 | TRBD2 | TGTGCCAGCAGTTATGAACCCGGACTAGCGGGAGGAAGACTCACATCTAATAATGAGCAGTTCTTC | CASSYEPGLAGGRLTSNNEQFF
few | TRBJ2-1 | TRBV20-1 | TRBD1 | TGCAGTGCTAGTTCGGGACAGGGCATCTCCTACAATGAGCAGTCCTTC | CSASSGQGISYNEQSF
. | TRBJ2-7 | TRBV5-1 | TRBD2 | TGCGCCAGCAGCTTGGGTTGGCTAGCGGGGCGCTCCTACGAGCAGTACTTC | CASSLGWLAGRSYEQYF
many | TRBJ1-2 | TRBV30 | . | TGTGCCTGGAGTTACCTTAACTATGGCTACACCTTC | CAWSYLNYGYTF
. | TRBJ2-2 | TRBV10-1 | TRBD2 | TGCGCCAGCAGAATCTCAAAACGGGGACTAGCGGGAGTGACTGTCACCGGGGAGCTGTTTTTT | CASRISKRGLAGVTVTGELFF
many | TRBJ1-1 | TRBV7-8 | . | TGTGCCAGCAGCTTAGCGCCTCAGGGGAACACTGAAGCTTTCTTT | CASSLAPQGNTEAFF
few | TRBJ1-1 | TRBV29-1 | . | TGCAGCGCCCAGGACACTTTTATGAACACTGAAGCTTTCTTT | CSAQDTFMNTEAFF
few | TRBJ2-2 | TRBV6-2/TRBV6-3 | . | TGTGCCAGCAGTGAAGTCGGGAGTGGCACCGGGGAGCTGTTTTTT | CASSEVGSGTGELFF
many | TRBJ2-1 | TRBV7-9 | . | TGTGCCAGCAGCTTTCTTGTTCGGAGGGGCCGCAATGAGCAGTTCTTC | CASSFLVRRGRNEQFF